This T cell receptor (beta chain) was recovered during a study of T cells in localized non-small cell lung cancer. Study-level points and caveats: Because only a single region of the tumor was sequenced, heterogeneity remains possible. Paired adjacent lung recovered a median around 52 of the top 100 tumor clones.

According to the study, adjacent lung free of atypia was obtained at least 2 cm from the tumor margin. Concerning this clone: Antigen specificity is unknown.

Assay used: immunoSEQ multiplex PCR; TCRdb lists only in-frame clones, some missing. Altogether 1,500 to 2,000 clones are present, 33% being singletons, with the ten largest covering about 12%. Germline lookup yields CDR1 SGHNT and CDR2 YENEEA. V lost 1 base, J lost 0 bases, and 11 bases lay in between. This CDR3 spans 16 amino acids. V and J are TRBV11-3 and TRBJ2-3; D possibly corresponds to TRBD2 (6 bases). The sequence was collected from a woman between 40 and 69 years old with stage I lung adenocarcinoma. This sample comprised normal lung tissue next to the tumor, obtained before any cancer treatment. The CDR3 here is CASSLVAVSSTDTQYF. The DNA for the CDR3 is TGTGCCAGCAGCTTAGTAGCGGTTTCTAGCACAGATACGCAGTATTTT.